The sequence of this T cell receptor (beta chain) was determined in a study of beta chain features in type 1 diabetes. Study results and limitations: Shortening that was moderate but significant affected the TCRB CDR3s of Type 1 diabetes patients in all four CD4+ subsets. Insertions at VDJ junctions were less frequent in type 1 diabetes patients. These patients also deleted more nucleotides at the same junctions.

To note about this clone: Its antigen is unidentified.

CDR3 length: 16 residues. Germline V lookup: CDR1 SGHTS, CDR2 YDEGEE. The junction had 7 bases not matched to a gene; V was cut back by 4 bases and J by 8 bases. Expressed TCRB transcripts were sequenced because the isolated RNA had all been reverse transcribed beforehand. Repertoires were generated with immunoSEQ multiplex PCR, while TCRdb's copy carries only in-frame clones and drops some. The repertoire has roughly 53,000 clones, roughly 39% of them found once; the top ten carry approximately 1.5%. The source material was Tregs from blood. The chain carries TRBV5-8 and TRBJ2-1, with 15 nucleotides matching TRBD2. This TCR was sampled from a man between 25 and 39 years old with type 1 diabetes. CDR3 nucleotide sequence: TGTGCCAGCAGCGGACTAGCGGGAGGGCCCATCCATGAGCAGTTCTTC. This sequence encodes CASSGLAGGPIHEQFF.